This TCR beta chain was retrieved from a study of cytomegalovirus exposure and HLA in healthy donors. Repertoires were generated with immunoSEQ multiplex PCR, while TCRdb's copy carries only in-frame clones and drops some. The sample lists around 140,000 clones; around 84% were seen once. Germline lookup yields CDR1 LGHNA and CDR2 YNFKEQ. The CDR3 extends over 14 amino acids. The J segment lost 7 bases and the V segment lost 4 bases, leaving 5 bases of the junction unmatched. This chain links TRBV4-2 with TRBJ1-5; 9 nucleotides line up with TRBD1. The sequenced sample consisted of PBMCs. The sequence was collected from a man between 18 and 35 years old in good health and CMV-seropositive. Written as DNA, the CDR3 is TGTGCCAGCAGCCCCGGGACAGGGAGGCAGCCCCAGCATTTT. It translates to CASSPGTGRQPQHF.